The 27 T cell receptor beta chains given below trace back to one sample, sequenced in a study of T cells after yellow fever vaccination. One entry per CDR3 protein results from TCRdb running MiXCR on the 5' RACE reads. The sample has about 360,000 distinct CDR3 sequences, about 6% seen once; the top ten hold 15%. This sample comprised PBMCs, obtained 5 days after the yellow fever booster vaccination. These receptors were obtained from a man aged 25 to 40 who received the YFV17D yellow fever vaccine.

On this clonotype itself: One end of the junction is discordant with germline, which a read error may explain. The V and J genes are TRBV25-1 and TRBJ2-2; D may be TRBD1 (5 bases). The CDR3 contains 16 residues. Per the germline V gene, CDR1 is MGHDK and CDR2 is SYGVNS. The CDR3 region is CASREFGRVNTGELFF. The CDR3 DNA is TGTGCCAGCAGAGAATTTGGCAGGGTGAACACCGGGGAGCTGTTTTTT.

This clonotype was picked up many times. The chain couples TRBV6-1 to TRBJ2-7; D is tentatively TRBD1 or TRBD2 (5 bases each). The V gene lost 5 bases and the J gene lost 7 bases, with 15 bases spanning the gap. CDR3 length: 13 residues. The germline V gene has CDR1 MNHNS and CDR2 SASEGT. CDR3 DNA: TGTGCCAGCAGTCAGGGTCTCACGGGGGAGCAGTACTTC. Translation: CASSQGLTGEQYF.

This clonotype was counted ten times or more. The chain links TRBV10-3 to TRBJ2-3, with 8 bases fitting TRBD2. Germline V lookup: CDR1 ENHRY, CDR2 SYGVKD. The CDR3 consists of 14 residues. The V segment lost 5 bases and the J segment 2 bases; nucleotides outside the gene matches: 3. CDR3: CAISRAGDTDTQYF. The CDR3 nucleotides read TGTGCCATCAGTAGAGCGGGGGACACAGATACGCAGTATTTT.

This clonotype showed up many times. The rearrangement joins TRBV20-1 to TRBJ2-5; weak D call: TRBD2 (6 bases). CDR1 and CDR2 (germline): DFQATT, SNEGSKA (reference sequence). The CDR3 sequence is 12 residues long. DNA for the CDR3: TGCAGAGCACAGGAGGGGCAAGAGACCCAGTACTTC. This encodes CRAQEGQETQYF.

This clonotype has only a few counts. The chain uses TRBV12-3 or TRBV12-4 and TRBJ2-1; 14 nucleotides line up with TRBD2. V dropped 5 bases and J dropped 7; count of bases not matched to a gene: 10. The CDR3 runs to 17 residues. CDR3 protein: CASSPRLAGGPRNEQFF. The CDR3 nucleotides are TGTGCCAGCAGTCCAAGACTAGCGGGAGGGCCCCGGAATGAGCAGTTCTTC.

The CDR3 DNA reads TGTGCCAGCAGCCGCTATACCTACGAGCAGTACTTC. This gives the protein CASSRYTYEQYF. This sequence joins TRBV3-1 and TRBJ2-7; D not certain. Between the trimmed V and J ends, which lost 4 bases and 2 bases, there was a span of 6 bases. CDR1 is LGHDT and CDR2 is YNNKEL in the germline V gene (reference sequence). The CDR3 contains 12 residues.

This clonotype was seen repeatedly, ten times or more. V and J are TRBV20-1 and TRBJ2-5; 10 bases are a match to TRBD2. Germline CDR1 DFQATT, CDR2 SNEGSKA (reference sequence). V was pared by 0 bases and J by 2 bases, with 6 bases of the junction left unmatched. This CDR3 has 16 amino acids. The CDR3 region is CSARDLTSGTQETQYF. As DNA, the CDR3 is TGCAGTGCTAGAGATCTAACTAGCGGGACTCAAGAGACCCAGTACTTC.

This clonotype was picked up a small number of times. The chain combines TRBV7-6 with TRBJ2-7, with 8 nucleotides matching TRBD1. The CDR3 is made up of 15 amino acids. CDR1 and CDR2 from the germline V gene are SGHVS and FNYEAQ. J gave up 4 bases and V 1 base, and 6 bases lay outside the gene matches. The CDR3 DNA sequence: TGTGCCAGCAGCTTAGAACAGGGGGTAGGGTACGAGCAGTACTTC. This sequence encodes CASSLEQGVGYEQYF.

V and J are TRBV20-1 and TRBJ2-1; TRBD2 matches at 11 bases. Germline assignment: CDR1 DFQATT and CDR2 SNEGSKA (reference sequence). Unmatched junction bases numbered 15, after V lost 5 bases and J lost 9 bases. This CDR3 spans 16 amino acids. DNA for the CDR3: TGCAGTGCTTACCGTCCCACTAGCGGGAGAATAGGTGAGCAGTTCTTC. Its translation is CSAYRPTSGRIGEQFF.

This clonotype was seen many times. This chain connects TRBV5-4 to TRBJ1-4; weak D call: TRBD1 (5 bases). V gave up 4 bases and J gave up 2 bases, with 18 bases separating them. The CDR3 totals 17 residues. The V gene's germline CDR1 is SGHNT and CDR2 YYREEE (reference sequence). The CDR3 DNA follows: TGTGCCAGCAGCCTAAGTGCAGGGAGAACGACTAATGAAAAACTGTTTTTT. As protein: CASSLSAGRTTNEKLFF.

This clonotype was seen more than once but under ten times. The chain carries TRBV20-1 and TRBJ2-5; the D is unclear. Germline values: CDR1 DFQATT, CDR2 SNEGSKA (reference sequence). The CDR3 totals 13 residues. The V gene lost 3 bases and the J gene lost 8 bases, with 16 bases spanning the gap. CDR3 amino acids: CSASTRPLDTQYF. CDR3 nucleotide sequence: TGCAGTGCTAGTACCCGGCCACTGGACACCCAGTACTTC.

A few counts support this clonotype. The CDR3 DNA follows: TGTGCCACCGGAGCGCAGGGGTCAGATACGCAGTATTTT. Its translation: CATGAQGSDTQYF. The rearrangement links TRBV24-1 to TRBJ2-3; D might be TRBD1 (6 bases). The CDR3 runs to 13 residues. V was shortened by 9 bases and J by 4 bases, with 13 bases between the two germline ends. From germline, CDR1 is KGHDR and CDR2 SFDVKD.

This clonotype occurred many times. V gene TRBV6-1 combines with J gene TRBJ2-1; D might be TRBD1 or TRBD2, each matching 5 bases. Deletions cut 6 bases from V and 4 bases from J, with 19 bases between. Germline CDR1 MNHNS, CDR2 SASEGT. The CDR3 runs 16 residues. CDR3 DNA: TGTGCCAGCAGAACAGGCGGAGCGGAAAAGTACAATGAGCAGTTCTTC. Amino acids: CASRTGGAEKYNEQFF.

This clonotype was detected only a few times. This chain uses TRBV19 with TRBJ2-3; 10 bases align to TRBD2. This CDR3 is built from 17 residues. CDR1 and CDR2 from the germline V gene are LNHDA and SQIVND (reference sequence). Trimming cost V 4 bases and J 5 bases; bases outside gene matches: 12. This CDR3 reads CASSTDLWTSGLDTQYF. CDR3 bases: TGTGCCAGTAGTACCGACCTCTGGACTAGCGGCTTAGATACGCAGTATTTT. The full variable domain, rest sourced from reference TRBV19 and TRBJ2-3, is DGGITQSPKYLFRKEGQNVTLSCEQNLNHDAMYWYRQDPGQGLRLIYYSQIVNDFQKGDIAEGYSVSREKKESFPLTVTSAQKNPTAFYLCASSTDLWTSGLDTQYFGPGTRLTVL.

This clonotype has ten or more counts. V is TRBV20-1 and J is TRBJ2-5; either TRBD1 or TRBD2 may fit D (5 bases each). The CDR3 is made up of 14 amino acids. Trimming removed 0 bases from V and 2 bases from J, with 10 bases in between. The V gene's germline CDR1 is DFQATT and CDR2 SNEGSKA (reference sequence). The CDR3 nucleotides are TGCAGTGCTAGAGATAAGGGACCGCAAGAGACCCAGTACTTC. Translating it yields CSARDKGPQETQYF.

This clonotype showed up just a few times. The J gene is TRBJ1-2, the V gene TRBV5-1, with 10 positions matching TRBD1. The CDR3 is made up of 14 amino acids. Losses at the gene ends were 5 bases for V and 10 bases for J; bases not matched to a gene: 11. CDR1 and CDR2 (germline): SGHRS, YFSETQ. The CDR3 DNA sequence: TGCGCCAGCAGGAGACAGGGGGCCGAGAGTTACTACACCTTC. Translation gives CASRRQGAESYYTF.

This clonotype came up many times. J is TRBJ2-3 and V is TRBV18; 11 bases are shared with TRBD2. Unmatched junction bases numbered 0, after V lost 3 bases and J lost 4 bases. This CDR3 region has 14 residues. The V gene's germline CDR1 is KGHSH and CDR2 LQKENI. CDR3: CASSPGLAADTQYF. CDR3 in DNA: TGTGCCAGCTCACCGGGACTAGCGGCAGATACGCAGTATTTT.

A few counts support this clonotype. The V gene is TRBV30, the J gene TRBJ2-1, with TRBD1 matching 9 bases. This CDR3 has 16 amino acids. The J segment lost 4 bases and the V segment lost 0 bases, leaving 7 bases of the junction unmatched. Per germline, CDR1 GTSNPN and CDR2 SVGIG (reference sequence). In nucleotides, the CDR3 is TGTGCCTGGAGTGTACGTTGGACAGGGGATTACAATGAGCAGTTCTTC. Its protein is CAWSVRWTGDYNEQFF.

This clonotype was seen at least ten times. The rearrangement links TRBV29-1 to TRBJ1-2, with 10 nucleotides matching TRBD1. The CDR3 totals 11 residues. The V segment lost 7 bases and the J segment 8 bases; nucleotides outside the gene matches: 4. CDR1 is SQVTM and CDR2 is ANQGSEA in the germline V gene. The DNA for the CDR3 is TGCAGCGGGGGGACAGGGGCCGGCTACACCTTC. Its protein is CSGGTGAGYTF. The full variable domain, in which reference TRBV29-1 and TRBJ1-2 provide the parts outside the CDR3, is SAVISQKPSRDICQRGTSLTIQCQVDSQVTMMFWYRQQPGQSLTLIATANQGSEATYESGFVIDKFPISRPNLTFSTLTVSNMSPEDSSIYLCSGGTGAGYTFGSGTRLTVV.

This clonotype showed up many times. The rearrangement uses TRBV6-5 and TRBJ2-1, with 8 positions matching TRBD1. CDR3 length: 16 amino acids. The trim removed 6 bases at V and 7 bases at J, leaving 14 bases unmatched. Germline V gene lookup returns CDR1 MNHEY and CDR2 SVGAGI. The CDR3 is CASRAKKTGASNEQFF. The CDR3 bases are TGTGCCAGCAGGGCAAAAAAGACAGGGGCGTCGAATGAGCAGTTCTTC.

In this sample, this clonotype turned up many times. The chain links TRBV5-6 to TRBJ2-7, with a possible D match to TRBD1 (6 bases). The V gene lost 4 bases and the J gene lost 5 bases, with 19 bases spanning the gap. Germline V gene lookup returns CDR1 SGHDT and CDR2 YYEEEE. This CDR3 contains 15 residues. This CDR3 reads CASSLTPQGPNEQYF. For the CDR3, the DNA is TGTGCCAGCAGCCTGACCCCCCAGGGGCCCAACGAGCAGTACTTC.

The V and J genes are TRBV15 and TRBJ2-1, with D tentatively TRBD2 (6 bases). This CDR3 is built from 17 residues. V dropped 0 bases and J dropped 4 bases, with 16 bases sitting between them. Germline assignment: CDR1 LNHNV and CDR2 YYDKDF (reference sequence). The CDR3 bases are TGTGCCACCAGCAGAGACGGCTTTAGCGGATATTACAATGAGCAGTTCTTC. The encoded protein is CATSRDGFSGYYNEQFF.

In its sample, this clonotype was seen many times. The junction does not match germline at one end; this may be a read error. The gene calls are TRBV12-3 or TRBV12-4 and TRBJ2-2; 11 nucleotides align to TRBD2. The CDR3 sequence is 15 residues long. CDR3 region: CASGLGTSGTGELFF. CDR3 DNA sequence: TGTGCCAGCGGTTTGGGGACTAGCGGCACCGGGGAGCTGTTTTTT.

This clonotype turned up a few times. The chain recombines TRBV20-1 with TRBJ2-7; D not resolved. The CDR3 totals 14 residues. CDR1 is DFQATT and CDR2 is SNEGSKA in the germline V gene (reference sequence). V lost 1 base and J 2 bases, leaving 12 bases between the germline ends. The chain's CDR3 is CSARVDGPPYEQYF. The CDR3 DNA reads TGCAGTGCTAGAGTGGACGGCCCCCCCTACGAGCAGTACTTC.

The chain carries TRBV2 and TRBJ2-7; D not resolved. Germline lookup yields CDR1 SNHLY and CDR2 FYNNEI. The germline V and J ends were trimmed by 8 bases and 4 bases, with 18 bases remaining between them. CDR3 size: 14 residues. The chain's CDR3 is CASAPLRSSYEQYF. DNA for the CDR3: TGTGCCAGCGCCCCCTTAAGGTCGAGTTACGAGCAGTACTTC.

This clonotype has a handful of counts. This sequence joins TRBV20-1 and TRBJ2-1, with 12 bases fitting TRBD1. Germline CDR1 DFQATT, CDR2 SNEGSKA (reference sequence). Trimming took 6 bases from V and 9 from J; bases not matched to a gene: 6. This CDR3 is built from 13 residues. CDR3 nucleotides: TGCAGTGCCCCCGGGACAGGGGGCGGTGAGCAGTTCTTC. It codes for CSAPGTGGGEQFF.

V gene TRBV7-8 combines with J gene TRBJ2-5; D is perhaps TRBD2 (5 bases). With 0 bases removed from V and 7 bases from J, the gap between germline ends came to 21 bases. This CDR3 comprises 17 residues. The germline gives CDR1 SGHVS, CDR2 FQNEAQ. CDR3 protein: CASSLAAPGQPRGTQYF. The CDR3 DNA is TGTGCCAGCAGCTTAGCCGCCCCCGGGCAGCCTCGGGGGACCCAGTACTTC.